This TCR beta chain came from a study of lymphopenia after photon versus proton radiotherapy. Study-level findings and limits: Photon-treated patients lost naive T cells and TCR diversity; proton-treated stayed stable.

A remark on this clone: Its specificity is unknown.

The CDR3 totals 13 residues. V lost 0 bases and J 5 bases, leaving 7 bases between the germline ends. CDR1 is MNHEY and CDR2 is SMNVEV in the germline V gene (reference sequence). The table came from immunoSEQ multiplex PCR; TCRdb's copy has only in-frame clones and leaves some out. The table has 52,000 or so clones, under 95% seen once. V gene TRBV27 combines with J gene TRBJ2-5; D gene uncertain. This sequence was found in a woman in her thirties or forties with cholangiocarcinoma. The sample consisted of peripheral blood, taken from a patient treated with photon-based radiotherapy. The CDR3 nucleotides are TGTGCCAGCAGTTTATCGATAGAGGAGACCCAGTACTTC. It translates to CASSLSIEETQYF.